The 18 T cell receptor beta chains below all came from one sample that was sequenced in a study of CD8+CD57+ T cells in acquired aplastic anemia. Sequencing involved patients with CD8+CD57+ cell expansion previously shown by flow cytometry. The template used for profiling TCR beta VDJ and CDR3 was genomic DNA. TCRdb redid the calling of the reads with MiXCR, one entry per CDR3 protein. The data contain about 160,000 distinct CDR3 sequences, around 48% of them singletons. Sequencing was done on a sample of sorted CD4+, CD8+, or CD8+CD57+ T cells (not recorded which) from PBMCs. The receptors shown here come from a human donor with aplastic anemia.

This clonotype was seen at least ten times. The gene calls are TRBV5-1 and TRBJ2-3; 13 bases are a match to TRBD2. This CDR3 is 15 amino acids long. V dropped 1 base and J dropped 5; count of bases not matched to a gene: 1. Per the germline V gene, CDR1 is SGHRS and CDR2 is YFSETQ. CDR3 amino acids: CASSLTSGGGDTQYF. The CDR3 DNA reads TGCGCCAGCAGCTTGACTAGCGGGGGGGGAGATACGCAGTATTTT.

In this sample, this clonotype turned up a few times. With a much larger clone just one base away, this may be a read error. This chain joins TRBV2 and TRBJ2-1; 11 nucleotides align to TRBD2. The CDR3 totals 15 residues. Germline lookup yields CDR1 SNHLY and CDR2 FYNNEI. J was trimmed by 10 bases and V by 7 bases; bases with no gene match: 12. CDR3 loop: CASILLAGGRGEQFF. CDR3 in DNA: TGTGCCAGCATCCTCCTAGCGGGGGGACGGGGGGAGCAGTTCTTC. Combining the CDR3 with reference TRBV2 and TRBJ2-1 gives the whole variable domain EPEVTQTPSHQVTQMGQEVILRCVPISNHLYFYWYRQILGQKVEFLVSFYNNEISEKSEIFDDQFSVERPDGSNFTLKIRSTKLEDSAMYFCASILLAGGRGEQFFGPGTRLTVL.

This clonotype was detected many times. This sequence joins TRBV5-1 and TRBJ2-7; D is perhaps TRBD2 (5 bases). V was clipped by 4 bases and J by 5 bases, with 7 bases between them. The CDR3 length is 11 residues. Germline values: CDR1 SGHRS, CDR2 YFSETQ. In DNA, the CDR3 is TGCGCCAGCAGCGCGGGCGACGAGCAGTACTTC. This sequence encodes CASSAGDEQYF. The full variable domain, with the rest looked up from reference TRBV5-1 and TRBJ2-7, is KAGVTQTPRYLIKTRGQQVTLSCSPISGHRSVSWYQQTPGQGLQFLFEYFSETQRNKGNFPGRFSGRQFSNSRSEMNVSTLELGDSALYLCASSAGDEQYFGPGTRLTVT.

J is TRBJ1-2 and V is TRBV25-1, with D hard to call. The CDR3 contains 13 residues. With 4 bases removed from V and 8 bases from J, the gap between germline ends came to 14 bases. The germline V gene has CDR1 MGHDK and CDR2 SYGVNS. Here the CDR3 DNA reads TGTGCCAGCAGTGCTAGGGTCCGGGGAGGCTACACCTTC. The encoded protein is CASSARVRGGYTF.

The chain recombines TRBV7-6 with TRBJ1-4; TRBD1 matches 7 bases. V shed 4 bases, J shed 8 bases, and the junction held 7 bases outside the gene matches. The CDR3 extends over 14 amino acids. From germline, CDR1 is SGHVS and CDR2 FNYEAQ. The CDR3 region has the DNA TGTGCCAGCAGCTCCCGACAGGGCAGGGAAAAACTGTTTTTT. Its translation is CASSSRQGREKLFF. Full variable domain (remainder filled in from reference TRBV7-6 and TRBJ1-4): GAGVSQSPRYKVTKRGQDVALRCDPISGHVSLYWYRQALGQGPEFLTYFNYEAQQDKSGLPNDRFSAERPEGSISTLTIQRTEQRDSAMYRCASSSRQGREKLFFGSGTQLSVL.

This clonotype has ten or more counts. CDR3 sequence (DNA): TGTGCCAGCAGCTCGGGACAGGGTTTTGGCGATGAGCAGTTCTTC. It codes for CASSSGQGFGDEQFF. The chain links TRBV7-3 to TRBJ2-1; TRBD1 matches 9 bases. The CDR3 is made up of 15 amino acids. Germline CDR1 and CDR2: SGHTA and FQGTGA. V was clipped by 4 bases and J by 8 bases; unmatched bases: 9.

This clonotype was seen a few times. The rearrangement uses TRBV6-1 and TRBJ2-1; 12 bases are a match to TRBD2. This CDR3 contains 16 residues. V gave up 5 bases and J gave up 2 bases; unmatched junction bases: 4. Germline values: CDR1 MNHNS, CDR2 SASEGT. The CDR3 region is CASSTRLAGAYNEQFF. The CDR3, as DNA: TGTGCCAGCAGTACGCGACTAGCGGGGGCCTACAATGAGCAGTTCTTC.

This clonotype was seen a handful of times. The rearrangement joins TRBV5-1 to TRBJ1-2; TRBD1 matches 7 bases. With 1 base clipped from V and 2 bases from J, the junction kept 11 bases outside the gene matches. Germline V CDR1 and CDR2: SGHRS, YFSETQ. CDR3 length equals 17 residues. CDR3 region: CASSLTPPGQLNYGYTF. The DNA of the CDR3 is TGCGCCAGCAGCTTGACCCCACCGGGACAGCTAAACTATGGCTACACCTTC.

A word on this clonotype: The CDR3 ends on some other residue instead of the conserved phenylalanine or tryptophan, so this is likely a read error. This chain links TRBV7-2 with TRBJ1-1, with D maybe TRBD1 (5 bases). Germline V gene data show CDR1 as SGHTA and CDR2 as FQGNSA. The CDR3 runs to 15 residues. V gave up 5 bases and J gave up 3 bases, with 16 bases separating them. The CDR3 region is CASSPGTGGYTEAFL. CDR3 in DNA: TGTGCCAGCAGCCCGGGGACGGGTGGGTACACTGAAGCTTTCCTT.

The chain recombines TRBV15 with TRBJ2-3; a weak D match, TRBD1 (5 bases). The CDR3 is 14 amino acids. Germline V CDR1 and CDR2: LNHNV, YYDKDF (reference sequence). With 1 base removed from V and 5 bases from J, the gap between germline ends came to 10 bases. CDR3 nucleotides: TGTGCCACCAGCAGAGTAGGGGTTCGAGATACGCAGTATTTT. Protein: CATSRVGVRDTQYF. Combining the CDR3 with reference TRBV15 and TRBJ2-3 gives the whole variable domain DAMVIQNPRYQVTQFGKPVTLSCSQTLNHNVMYWYQQKSSQAPKLLFHYYDKDFNNEADTPDNFQSRRPNTSFCFLDIRSPGLGDTAMYLCATSRVGVRDTQYFGPGTRLTVL.

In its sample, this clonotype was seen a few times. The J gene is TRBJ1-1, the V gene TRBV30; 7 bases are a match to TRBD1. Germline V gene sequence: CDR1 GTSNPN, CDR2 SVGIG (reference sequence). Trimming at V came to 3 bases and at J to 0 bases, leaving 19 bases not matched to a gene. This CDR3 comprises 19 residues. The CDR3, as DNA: TGTGCCTGGAGGACGGGAAACAGGGGCGAAAAACATATGAACACTGAAGCTTTCTTT. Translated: CAWRTGNRGEKHMNTEAFF. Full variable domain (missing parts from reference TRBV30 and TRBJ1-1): SQTIHQWPATLVQPVGSPLSLECTVEGTSNPNLYWYRQAAGRGLQLLFYSVGIGQISSEVPQNLSASRPQDRQFILSSKKLLLSDSGFYLCAWRTGNRGEKHMNTEAFFGQGTRLTVV.

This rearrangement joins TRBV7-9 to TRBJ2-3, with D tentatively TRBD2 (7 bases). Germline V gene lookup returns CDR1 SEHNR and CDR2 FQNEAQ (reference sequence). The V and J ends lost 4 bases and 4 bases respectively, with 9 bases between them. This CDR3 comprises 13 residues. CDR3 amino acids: CASSSRGPDTQYF. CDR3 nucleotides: TGTGCCAGCAGCTCGCGGGGGCCAGATACGCAGTATTTT.

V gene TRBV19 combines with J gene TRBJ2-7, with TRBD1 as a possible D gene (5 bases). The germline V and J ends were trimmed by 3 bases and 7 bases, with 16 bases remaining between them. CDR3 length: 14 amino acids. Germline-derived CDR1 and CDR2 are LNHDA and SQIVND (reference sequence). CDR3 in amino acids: CASSIIWGAVEQYF. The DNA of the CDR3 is TGTGCCAGTAGTATTATTTGGGGCGCGGTGGAGCAGTACTTC.

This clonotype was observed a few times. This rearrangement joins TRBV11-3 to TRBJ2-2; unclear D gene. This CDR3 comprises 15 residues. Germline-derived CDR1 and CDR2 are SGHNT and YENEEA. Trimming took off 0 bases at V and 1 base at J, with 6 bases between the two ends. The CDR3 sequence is CASSLESGNTGELFF. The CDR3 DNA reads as TGTGCCAGCAGCTTAGAATCGGGGAACACCGGGGAGCTGTTTTTT. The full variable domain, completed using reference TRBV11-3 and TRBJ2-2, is EAGVVQSPRYKIIEKKQPVAFWCNPISGHNTLYWYLQNLGQGPELLIRYENEEAVDDSQLPKDRFSAERLKGVDSTLKIQPAELGDSAVYLCASSLESGNTGELFFGEGSRLTVL.

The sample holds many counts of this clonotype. The CDR3 protein is CAADRTGNYGYTF. CDR3 DNA sequence: TGTGCCGCAGATCGGACGGGTAACTATGGCTACACCTTC. The rearrangement links TRBV28 to TRBJ1-2; D remains unclear. Per germline, CDR1 MDHEN and CDR2 SYDVKM. The CDR3 runs to 13 residues. The V and J ends lost 11 bases and 1 base respectively, with 14 bases between them.

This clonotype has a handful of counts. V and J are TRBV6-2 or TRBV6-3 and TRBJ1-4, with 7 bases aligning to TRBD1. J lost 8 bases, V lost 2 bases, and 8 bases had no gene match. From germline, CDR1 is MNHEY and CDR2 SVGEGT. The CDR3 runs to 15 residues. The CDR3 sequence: CASSYSGTAGEKLFF. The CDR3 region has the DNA TGTGCCAGCAGTTACAGCGGGACAGCGGGGGAAAAACTGTTTTTT.

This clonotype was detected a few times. This CDR3 is CASSTATQPQHF. For the CDR3, the DNA is TGTGCCAGCAGTACGGCAACTCAGCCCCAGCATTTT. The J gene is TRBJ1-5, the V gene TRBV27; the D is unclear. The V gene lost 5 bases and the J gene lost 6 bases, with 8 bases spanning the gap. The CDR3 has 12 residues. CDR1 and CDR2 (germline): MNHEY, SMNVEV (reference sequence).

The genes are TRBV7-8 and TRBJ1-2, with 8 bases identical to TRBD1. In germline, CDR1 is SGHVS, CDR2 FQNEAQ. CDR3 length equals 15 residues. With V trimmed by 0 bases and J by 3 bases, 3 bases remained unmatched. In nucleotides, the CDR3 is TGTGCCAGCAGCTTAGCTGGACAGGGTGACTATGGCTACACCTTC. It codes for CASSLAGQGDYGYTF.